Described below is a single TCR beta chain sequence and its context. Its specificity is not known. This record belongs to a study of CD8+CD57+ T cells in acquired aplastic anemia. Study information: Quantities of DNA derived from sorted CD4+ and CD8+ cells averaged 3.2 ug. In CD4+ cells, healthy donors produced an average of approximately 11 million reads. Study-wide results and limits: No significant difference in CD8+ Simpson's diversity was found between patients and controls. Shared by patients and controls, 25 to 30 CD8+ CDR3s were abundant in patients.

The germline V and J ends were trimmed by 3 bases and 3 bases, with 8 bases remaining between them. The CDR3 has 12 residues. Germline V CDR1 and CDR2: DFQATT, SNEGSKA (reference sequence). Profiles of TCR beta VDJ and CDR3 were generated from a genomic DNA template. TCRdb re-analysed the reads in MiXCR, keeping a single row per CDR3 protein. The top ten clones hold roughly 34% of a sample with tens of thousands of distinct CDR3 sequences, around 70% of them seen once. Source material: sorted CD4+, CD8+, or CD8+CD57+ T cells (not recorded which) from PBMCs. The chain has TRBV20-1 and TRBJ1-2; D not resolved. This sequence originates from a human donor in good health, serving as a control. The CDR3 loop is CSASKRDYGYTF. CDR3 DNA sequence: TGCAGTGCTAGCAAGAGAGACTATGGCTACACCTTC.